This T cell receptor (beta chain) was captured by sequencing in a study of monozygotic twins with inflammatory bowel disease. Notes on the study in general: None of the different T cell subtypes could be distinguished from one another.

Germline V gene data show CDR1 as LGHNA and CDR2 as YSLEER. This CDR3 is built from 15 residues. Remarks on this clonotype: The antigen is undetermined.

Reanalyzing the 5' RACE reads, TCRdb keeps one entry per CDR3 protein, without DNA. The specimen's table records approximately 200,000 distinct CDR3 sequences. This sequence joins TRBV4-3 and TRBJ1-3. This sequence was found in a human donor with ulcerative colitis or Crohn's disease, or a healthy co-twin of an affected twin (not recorded which). Input material: blood. This chain's CDR3 is CASSQDIGRGNTIYF.